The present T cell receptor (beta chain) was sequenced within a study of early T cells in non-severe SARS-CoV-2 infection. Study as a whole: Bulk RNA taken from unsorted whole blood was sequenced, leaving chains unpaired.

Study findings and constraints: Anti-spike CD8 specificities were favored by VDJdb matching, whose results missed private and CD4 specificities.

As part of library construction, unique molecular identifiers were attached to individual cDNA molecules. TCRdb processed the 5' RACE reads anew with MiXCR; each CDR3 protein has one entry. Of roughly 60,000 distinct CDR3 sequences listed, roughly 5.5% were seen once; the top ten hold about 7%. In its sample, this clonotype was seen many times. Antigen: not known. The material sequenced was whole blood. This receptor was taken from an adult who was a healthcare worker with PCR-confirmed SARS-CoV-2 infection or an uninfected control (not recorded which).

The CDR3 DNA reads as TGTGCCAGCTCGAACGACGGGAGTTACACTGAAGCTTTCTTT. It encodes CASSNDGSYTEAFF. The chain links TRBV18 to TRBJ1-1, with no clear D. The CDR3 runs 14 residues. V was cut by 6 bases and J by 3 bases, with 14 bases left in between. Germline values: CDR1 KGHSH, CDR2 LQKENI. Supplemented by reference TRBV18 and TRBJ1-1, the full variable domain reads NAGVMQNPRHLVRRRGQEARLRCSPMKGHSHVYWYRQLPEEGLKFMVYLQKENIIDESGMPKERFSAEFPKEGPSILRIQQVVRGDSAAYFCASSNDGSYTEAFFGQGTRLTVV.